The 23 T cell receptor beta chains given below trace back to one sample, sequenced in a study of spatial heterogeneity in lung cancer. Study-wide results and limits: It was found that expanded intratumoral alpha and beta TCR counts tracked tumor mutation counts.

These TCRs' antigens remain unknown. Time point denoted: sample taken at primary tumor resection. From the 5' RACE reads, TCRdb called clonotypes with MiXCR, one entry per CDR3 protein. The profile shows 15,000 to 20,000 distinct CDR3 sequences, about 7% of them singletons. The source was lung tumor tissue, collected at surgery. These receptors were obtained from a female donor with early-stage non-small cell lung cancer.

This clonotype was counted at least ten times. The chain combines TRBV6-6 with TRBJ2-2; D is unclear. The CDR3 totals 13 residues. V was cut by 5 bases and J by 3 bases, with 7 bases left in between. Looked up from germline, CDR1 is MNHNY and CDR2 is SVGAGI (reference sequence). The chain's CDR3 is CASSTPDTGELFF. The CDR3 bases are TGTGCCAGCAGTACCCCAGACACCGGGGAGCTGTTTTTT.

This clonotype showed up many times. The chain combines TRBV9 with TRBJ2-7; TRBD1 matches at 10 bases. Germline V CDR1 and CDR2: SGDLS, YYNGEE. The CDR3 consists of 14 residues. Germline trimming cut 3 bases from V and 7 bases from J; bases unmatched to any gene: 7. The chain's CDR3 is CASSASGTGVEQYF. The DNA of the CDR3 is TGTGCCAGCAGCGCCTCCGGGACAGGGGTTGAGCAGTACTTC.

This clonotype was observed a handful of times. The chain uses TRBV19 and TRBJ2-1, with 8 bases matching TRBD1. The CDR3 spans 16 residues. Per the germline V gene, CDR1 is LNHDA and CDR2 is SQIVND (reference sequence). The ends lost 6 bases at V and 5 bases at J; junction bases unmatched: 12. CDR3 residues: CASRQGAVGTHNEQFF. In DNA form, the CDR3 reads TGTGCCAGTAGGCAGGGGGCAGTAGGGACACACAATGAGCAGTTCTTC.

This clonotype was counted ten times or more. The chain combines TRBV6-2 or TRBV6-3 with TRBJ1-2; 8 bases agree with TRBD1. The trim removed 2 bases at V and 7 bases at J, leaving 6 bases unmatched. The CDR3 spans 14 residues. CDR1 and CDR2 (germline): MNHEY, SVGEGT. This CDR3 reads CASSYMDRERGYTF. CDR3 nucleotide sequence: TGTGCCAGCAGTTACATGGACAGGGAGCGTGGCTACACCTTC.

For this clonotype: A much larger clone differs by one base, so this may be a read error. The chain joins TRBV5-1 to TRBJ1-1, with a weak D call TRBD1 (5 bases). The CDR3 consists of 13 residues. Germline V lookup: CDR1 SGHRS, CDR2 YFSETQ. The CDR3 DNA reads TGCGCCAGCAGCTTGCCCGGGACGACTGAAGTTTTCTTT. Translation gives CASSLPGTTEVFF.

This clonotype was seen only a few times. The V and J genes are TRBV20-1 and TRBJ1-4; D is ambiguous. The V and J ends lost 0 bases and 11 bases respectively, with 7 bases between them. Germline values: CDR1 DFQATT, CDR2 SNEGSKA (reference sequence). The CDR3 spans 11 residues. The CDR3: CSARDGRKLFF. CDR3 DNA: TGCAGTGCTAGAGACGGACGGAAACTGTTTTTT.

This clonotype was seen ten or more times. V is TRBV20-1 and J is TRBJ2-7, with TRBD1 as a possible D gene (5 bases). The CDR3 length is 12 residues. Germline V CDR1 and CDR2: DFQATT, SNEGSKA (reference sequence). Trimming stripped 2 bases from V and 0 bases from J, with 5 bases between. CDR3 bases: TGCAGTGCTAGACAGGGCTCCTACGAGCAGTACTTC. Residues: CSARQGSYEQYF.

This clonotype is medium-sized by share. J is TRBJ2-3 and V is TRBV20-1; D is uncertain. Germline loops: CDR1 DFQATT, CDR2 SNEGSKA (reference sequence). V was shortened by 6 bases and J by 1 base, with 11 bases between the two germline ends. The CDR3 spans 13 residues. In DNA, the CDR3 is TGCAGTGCCGGCATCGGCGGCACAGATACGCAGTATTTT. Encoded protein: CSAGIGGTDTQYF.

This clonotype was seen repeatedly, ten times or more. The genes are TRBV20-1 and TRBJ2-1; TRBD2 matches at 8 bases. V lost 5 bases to trimming and J lost 9 bases; unmatched junction nucleotides: 18. Per the germline V gene, CDR1 is DFQATT and CDR2 is SNEGSKA (reference sequence). This CDR3 is built from 16 residues. The CDR3 protein is CSAHHLKSGGPGEQFF. The CDR3, as DNA: TGCAGTGCTCACCATTTAAAAAGCGGGGGACCGGGTGAGCAGTTCTTC.

In the case of this clonotype: This may come from a read error, since a much larger clone is one base off. The chain recombines TRBV19 with TRBJ2-1; D is perhaps TRBD2 (6 bases). V lost 4 bases, J lost 10 bases, and 14 bases lay in between. Germline CDR1 is LNHDA and CDR2 is SQIVND (reference sequence). The CDR3 is 13 amino acids. The chain's CDR3 is CASSTWFGGEQFF. The CDR3 DNA sequence: TGTGCCAGTAGTACGTGGTTTGGAGGGGAGCAGTTCTTC.

This clonotype was observed many times. The CDR3 region is CASSPQVTAGPYEQYF. CDR3 nucleotide sequence: TGTGCCAGCAGTCCCCAGGTGACAGCGGGGCCCTACGAGCAGTACTTC. The chain couples TRBV3-1 to TRBJ2-7; 7 bases agree with TRBD2. This CDR3 is 16 amino acids long. Germline assignment: CDR1 LGHDT and CDR2 YNNKEL (reference sequence). Germline trimming cut 6 bases from V and 2 bases from J; bases unmatched to any gene: 13.

Many counts were recorded for this clonotype. V and J are TRBV24-1 and TRBJ1-1; a weak D match, TRBD1 (6 bases). V was cut by 3 bases and J by 11 bases, with 9 bases left in between. Germline values: CDR1 KGHDR, CDR2 SFDVKD. The CDR3 extends over 11 amino acids. This CDR3 is CATSDGTSAFF. The CDR3 DNA reads TGTGCCACCAGTGATGGGACATCCGCTTTCTTT.

The chain uses TRBV6-5 and TRBJ2-7, with D perhaps matching TRBD2 (6 bases). Trimming pared 6 bases from V and 7 bases from J, leaving 22 bases between. The CDR3 consists of 15 residues. In germline, CDR1 is MNHEY, CDR2 SVGAGI. DNA of the CDR3: TGTGCCAGCAGCTTCGGACACGCCTGGGCGGGGGAGCAGTACTTC. Amino acid sequence: CASSFGHAWAGEQYF.

Within the sample, this clonotype is medium-sized (0.01 to 0.1%). This chain connects TRBV20-1 to TRBJ1-5; D is perhaps TRBD1 (6 bases). V was pared by 5 bases and J by 2 bases, with 13 bases between. The CDR3 runs to 14 residues. Germline assignment: CDR1 DFQATT and CDR2 SNEGSKA (reference sequence). The CDR3 DNA reads TGCAGTGCTTACACAGGGTCAGGCAATCAGCCCCAGCATTTT. It specifies CSAYTGSGNQPQHF.

This chain connects TRBV5-6 to TRBJ1-6; unclear D gene. CDR1 is SGHDT and CDR2 is YYEEEE in the germline V gene. Trimming removed 0 bases at V and 11 bases at J, with 9 bases between. This CDR3 contains 13 residues. The CDR3 region has the DNA TGTGCCAGCAGCTTGGGGAGCGGTCCACCCCTCCACTTT. Its translation is CASSLGSGPPLHF.

This clonotype is labeled medium-sized. The rearrangement joins TRBV3-1 to TRBJ1-2; the match to TRBD1 covers 7 bases. The CDR3 is made up of 15 amino acids. V lost 5 bases to trimming and J lost 5 bases; unmatched junction nucleotides: 11. CDR1 and CDR2 from the germline V gene are LGHDT and YNNKEL (reference sequence). Written as DNA, the CDR3 is TGTGCCAGCAGCTTCGGACAGGCTCTGCTTTATGGCTACACCTTC. It specifies CASSFGQALLYGYTF.

This clonotype occurred a few times. The genes are TRBV2 and TRBJ1-6; D might be TRBD1 (5 bases). Trimming removed 6 bases from V and 6 bases from J, with 12 bases in between. CDR1 and CDR2 (germline): SNHLY, FYNNEI. The CDR3 consists of 14 residues. The CDR3 DNA is TGTGCCAGCAGCGGGACTTTCCCTAATTCACCCCTCCACTTT. Encoded protein: CASSGTFPNSPLHF.

This clonotype was counted many times. The V gene is TRBV15, the J gene TRBJ2-2; 8 bases match TRBD1. The CDR3 spans 15 residues. Trimming removed 5 bases from V and 1 base from J; junction bases left unmatched: 3. Germline values: CDR1 LNHNV, CDR2 YYDKDF (reference sequence). The CDR3 loop is CATSYGTGNTGELFF. CDR3 sequence (DNA): TGTGCCACCAGCTACGGGACAGGGAACACCGGGGAGCTGTTTTTT.

This clonotype was seen ten or more times. The DNA for the CDR3 is TGTGCCAGCACCACCGGGGGATACGAGCAGTACTTC. Protein sequence: CASTTGGYEQYF. The chain carries TRBV6-2 or TRBV6-3 and TRBJ2-7; D is possibly TRBD2 (6 bases). This CDR3 contains 12 residues. V gave up 7 bases and J gave up 4 bases, with 11 bases separating them. Germline loops: CDR1 MNHEY, CDR2 SVGEGT.

This clonotype has ten or more counts. V gene TRBV21-1 combines with J gene TRBJ2-7; TRBD1 is taken as the D call from the table, unchecked against the DNA. TRBV21-1 is described as a pseudogene. The CDR3 runs to 15 residues. The CDR3 sequence is CASSKEGQGSYEQYF. The CDR3 nucleotides read TGTGCCAGCAGCAAAGAGGGACAGGGAAGCTACGAGCAGTACTTC.

The sample holds many counts of this clonotype. The chain combines TRBV11-1 with TRBJ2-7, with D unresolved. Germline V gene lookup returns CDR1 SGHAT and CDR2 FQDESV (reference sequence). This CDR3 is built from 12 residues. Trimming removed 8 bases at V and 0 bases at J, with 8 bases between. The CDR3 here is CASGTNSYEQYF. The CDR3 region has the DNA TGTGCCAGCGGTACCAACTCCTACGAGCAGTACTTC.

This chain links TRBV19 with TRBJ2-3; 7 positions agree with TRBD2. The CDR3 sequence is 14 residues long. V dropped 7 bases and J dropped 2; count of bases not matched to a gene: 6. The germline V gene has CDR1 LNHDA and CDR2 SQIVND (reference sequence). The CDR3 loop is CASKQAGLTDTQYF. CDR3 bases: TGTGCCAGTAAGCAAGCGGGGCTCACAGATACGCAGTATTTT. Based on the CDR3 plus reference TRBV19 and TRBJ2-3, the full variable domain is DGGITQSPKYLFRKEGQNVTLSCEQNLNHDAMYWYRQDPGQGLRLIYYSQIVNDFQKGDIAEGYSVSREKKESFPLTVTSAQKNPTAFYLCASKQAGLTDTQYFGPGTRLTVL.

This chain uses TRBV12-3 or TRBV12-4 with TRBJ1-2; 9 bases map to TRBD1. V trimming: 6 bases; J trimming: 2 bases; junction bases outside the gene matches: 7. This CDR3 comprises 15 residues. CDR3: CASSFTGQGNYGYTF. The CDR3 DNA reads TGTGCCAGCAGCTTTACCGGACAGGGGAACTATGGCTACACCTTC.